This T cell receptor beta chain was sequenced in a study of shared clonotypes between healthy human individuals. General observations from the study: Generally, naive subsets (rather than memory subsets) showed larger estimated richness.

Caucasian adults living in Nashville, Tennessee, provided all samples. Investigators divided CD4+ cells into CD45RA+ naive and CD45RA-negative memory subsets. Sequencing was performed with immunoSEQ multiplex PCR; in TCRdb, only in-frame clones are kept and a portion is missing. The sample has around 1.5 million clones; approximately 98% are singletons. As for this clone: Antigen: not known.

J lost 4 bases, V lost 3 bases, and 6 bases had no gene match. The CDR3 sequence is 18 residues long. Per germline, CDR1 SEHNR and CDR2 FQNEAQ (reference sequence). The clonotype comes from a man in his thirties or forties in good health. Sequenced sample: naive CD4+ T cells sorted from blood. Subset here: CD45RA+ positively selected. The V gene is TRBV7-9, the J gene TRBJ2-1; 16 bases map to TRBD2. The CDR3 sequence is CASSLGLAGGPIYNEQFF. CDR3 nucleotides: TGTGCCAGCAGCTTGGGACTAGCGGGAGGGCCAATTTACAATGAGCAGTTCTTC.